Listed here are 6 T cell receptor beta chains from one sample, sequenced in a study of T cells in Graves' hyperthyroidism and ophthalmopathy. Amplification yielded TCR beta CDR3 regions, with RNA transcripts as the source. The HTBI primer set drove a first-round RT-PCR of the TCR CDR3. TCRdb analysed the multiplex PCR reads with MiXCR anew, one entry per CDR3 protein. The sample includes 550,000 to 600,000 distinct CDR3 sequences, 12% to 15% of them seen just once. Sequencing used blood. These receptors all stem from a woman in her late teens or twenties with Graves' ophthalmopathy.

This clonotype has at least ten counts. This chain joins TRBV27 and TRBJ1-5; D is perhaps TRBD1 (6 bases). The CDR3 length is 15 residues. Trimming pared 4 bases from V and 1 base from J, leaving 11 bases between. The germline gives CDR1 MNHEY, CDR2 SMNVEV (reference sequence). CDR3 protein: CASSSLDRSNQPQHF. In DNA form, the CDR3 reads TGTGCCAGCAGTTCCCTAGACAGGAGCAATCAGCCCCAGCATTTT.

There are many counts of this clonotype. The chain is built from TRBV2 and TRBJ1-2, with 10 bases fitting TRBD1. J was trimmed by 3 bases and V by 3 bases; bases with no gene match: 7. Germline lookup yields CDR1 SNHLY and CDR2 FYNNEI. The CDR3 contains 16 residues. For the CDR3, the DNA is TGTGCCAGCAGTGACCAAAGGGACAGGGGTCACTATGGCTACACCTTC. Translation: CASSDQRDRGHYGYTF.

In this sample, this clonotype turned up a few times. V is TRBV3-1 and J is TRBJ2-2; 7 bases map to TRBD2. J lost 6 bases, V lost 9 bases, and 13 bases had no gene match. Germline V gives CDR1 LGHDT, CDR2 YNNKEL (reference sequence). The CDR3 runs 15 residues. The CDR3 loop is CASQDGGRVAGELFF. CDR3 bases: TGTGCCAGTCAGGACGGCGGGAGAGTAGCCGGGGAGCTGTTTTTT. The whole variable domain, filled in from reference TRBV3-1 and TRBJ2-2, reads DTAVSQTPKYLVTQMGNDKSIKCEQNLGHDTMYWYKQDSKKFLKIMFSYNNKELIINETVPNRFSPKSPDKAHLNLHINSLELGDSAVYFCASQDGGRVAGELFFGEGSRLTVL.

This clonotype was seen many times. CDR3 region: CASSSGLLITGELFF. The CDR3 region has the DNA TGTGCCAGCAGCTCGGGACTACTTATCACCGGGGAGCTGTTTTTT. The gene calls are TRBV7-9 and TRBJ2-2; 7 bases map to TRBD2. Germline V gene data show CDR1 as SEHNR and CDR2 as FQNEAQ (reference sequence). Trimming took 4 bases from V and 4 from J; bases not matched to a gene: 6. The CDR3 is made up of 15 amino acids.

This clonotype was recorded many times. The chain employs TRBV11-2 and TRBJ1-2; 8 nucleotides match TRBD1. Germline CDR1 and CDR2: SGHAT and FQNNGV. With 4 bases clipped from V and 5 bases from J, the junction kept 15 bases outside the gene matches. The CDR3 is made up of 17 amino acids. DNA of the CDR3: TGTGCCAGCAGCTCCCGTTATATCAGGGGGCAATGGTATGGCTACACCTTC. Translation: CASSSRYIRGQWYGYTF.

This clonotype appeared many times. The rearrangement uses TRBV5-1 and TRBJ2-2, with D tentatively TRBD1 or TRBD2 (5 bases each). V was cut by 6 bases and J by 2 bases, with 14 bases left in between. The CDR3 is 15 residues long. Germline V lookup: CDR1 SGHRS, CDR2 YFSETQ. Written as DNA, the CDR3 is TGCGCCAGCACCTCGGGGCGGCAAAACACCGGGGAGCTGTTTTTT. Translated, it gives CASTSGRQNTGELFF.